The present TCR beta chain was sequenced within a study of CD8+ T cells in alopecia areata (dated by TCRdb to the late 2010s). Turning to the overall study: Treated patients were enrolled in an open-label pilot trial of oral tofacitinib, 5 to 10 mg twice daily, for moderate-to-severe alopecia areata. The RNA source kit depended on sample type: the PAXgene miRNA kit for fixed scalp, the miRNeasy kit for PBMCs, and the RNeasy kit for mouse skin. Scalp clonality was compared among normal scalp (n=4), patchy alopecia areata scalp (n=8), and alopecia totalis/universalis scalp (n=8). In humans, TCRbeta sequencing was performed on scalp tissue and on sorted CD4+ and CD8+ peripheral blood T cells from healthy controls and from patients with patchy or totalis/universalis alopecia areata. Tofacitinib was administered for 6 to 18 months, and 6 months of follow-up off drug were then conducted to assess delayed response and recurrence. To study T cell clonal expansion in alopecia areata, the researchers applied high-throughput TCRbeta sequencing to both the C3H/HeJ mouse model and human patients. immunoSEQ multiplex PCR using 35 Vbeta forward primers and 13 Jbeta reverse primers was used to amplify TCRbeta CDR3 regions. Biopsies were taken from tofacitinib-treated patients at baseline and at 4 and 24 weeks of treatment, and a later scalp biopsy was taken in several of the tofacitinib-treated patients. General findings and caveats noted by the study authors: Compared with mice, TCR sequences shared between patients were less clear, possibly partly because of HLA diversity across the patient population. Lesional scalp, especially in alopecia totalis/universalis, showed higher clonality and more expanded CD8+ clones than normal scalp, suggesting antigenic drive. Unlike mouse skin, which is dominated by gammadelta T cells, normal human skin has resident alphabeta T cells that are also sequenced, and this complicates analysis of the scalp TCR repertoire.

Library construction relied on the immunoSEQ multiplex PCR assay. RNA was extracted from all samples and reverse transcribed into cDNA as template for TCR sequencing. SuperScript III was used to make first-strand cDNA, primed with a 2:1 mix of oligo-dT and random hexamers. A synthetic immune receptor repertoire was used to gauge amplification bias, and whatever bias remained was removed computationally. Per the original workflow: Raw reads were preprocessed for error removal, and CDR3 was defined according to IMGT conventions as running from the conserved cysteine to phenylalanine. To get clonality, Shannon entropy was normalized by log2 of the number of productive unique TCRs and the result was subtracted from 1. CD4 or CD8 identity of scalp clones was inferred by cross-referencing scalp TCRbeta sequences with sorted blood CD4 and CD8 repertoires. TCRdb stores this immuneACCESS table with in-frame sequences only. Part of the clones is absent; in the studies checked, under half of the shortfall reflects unresolved V genes, and no reason is known for the rest. V, J and clone size were drawn from that table, and D and trimming were deduced from the DNA. The sample yields 220,000 or so clones; around three fifths were counted once. Clones ranked in the top ten supply 0.4% to 0.55% of the sample.

This clone was observed a few times. What this receptor recognizes is not known. There are no base qualities to consult, and no much larger clone falls within one base. The time point label, read with the paper, signifies: baseline before oral tofacitinib. Lesional scalp punch biopsies and peripheral blood were obtained from alopecia areata patients. PBMCs were separated by density centrifugation and stained for CD3, CD4 and CD8, after which CD4+ and CD8+ T cells were sorted on a FACSAria. Relative to germline, V is 4 bases shorter and J is 4 bases shorter, with 12 bases between their ends. The CDR3 holds 14 amino acids from the cysteine to the phenylalanine. CDR3 DNA is the only sequence kept; it has 42 bases, read in frame from the first base. CDR1 and CDR2, looked up from the germline V gene, are MGHDK and SYGVNS.

The sample here was CD4+ T cells sorted from blood, taken at week 0. The chain couples TRBV25-1 to TRBJ2-3; TRBD2 is a possible D gene, resting on 6 matching bases. The sequence derives from a human donor with alopecia areata. The CDR3 protein sequence reads: CASSVRAGSDTQYF. The DNA is as follows: TGTGCCAGCAGTGTGAGGGCGGGGTCAGATACGCAGTATTTT.